This T cell receptor (beta chain) was retrieved from a study of blood T cells in healthy people across ages. Findings of the study overall: CMV infection status of these donors was not known. Versus aged donors, long-lived donors had higher diversity and more naive CD4+ cells.

This clonotype was detected only a few times. Its antigen is still unknown. Germline trimming cut 2 bases from V and 2 bases from J; bases unmatched to any gene: 5. There are 15 residues in the CDR3. Germline CDR1 reads SGHRS; CDR2 reads YFSETQ. It was with a sample-barcoded 5' primer and a J-beta primer mix that a second PCR of roughly 6 to 12 cycles was run. A single record per CDR3 protein comes from TCRdb applying MiXCR to the 5' RACE reads. The sample lists over a million distinct CDR3 sequences; under 30% were seen once. This sample was also put to use in a study of T cells of mothers and their children. This second report adds: Overlap ran slightly, non-significantly higher for related than unrelated mother-child pairs.

The rearrangement joins TRBV5-1 to TRBJ2-7, with 9 bases aligning to TRBD2. Sequenced: blood. This sequence originates from a girl between 2 and 10 years old in good health. The CDR3 sequence: CASSFSGSHPYEQYF. In nucleotides, the CDR3 is TGCGCCAGCAGCTTTAGCGGGAGTCACCCCTACGAGCAGTACTTC.